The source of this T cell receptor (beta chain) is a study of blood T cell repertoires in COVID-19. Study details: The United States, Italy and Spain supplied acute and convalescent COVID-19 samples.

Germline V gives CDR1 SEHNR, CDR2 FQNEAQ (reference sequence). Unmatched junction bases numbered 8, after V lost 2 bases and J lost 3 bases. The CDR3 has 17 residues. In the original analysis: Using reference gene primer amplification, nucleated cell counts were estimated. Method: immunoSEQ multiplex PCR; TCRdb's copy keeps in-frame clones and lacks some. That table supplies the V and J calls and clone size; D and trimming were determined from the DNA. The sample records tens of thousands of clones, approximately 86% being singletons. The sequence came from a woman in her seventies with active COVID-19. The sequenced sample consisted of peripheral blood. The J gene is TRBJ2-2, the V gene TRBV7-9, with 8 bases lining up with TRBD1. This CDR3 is CASSLPGQDIDTGELFF. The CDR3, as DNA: TGTGCCAGCAGCTTACCGGGACAGGATATTGACACCGGGGAGCTGTTTTTT.